This entry describes one T cell receptor beta chain. Antigen specificity is unknown. Per germline, CDR1 SGHNT and CDR2 YYREEE (reference sequence). V dropped 0 bases and J dropped 8 bases, with 11 bases sitting between them. This CDR3 region has 13 residues. Treatment meaning: oral pan-JAK inhibitor, 5-10 mg twice daily. Peripheral blood samples and lesional scalp punch biopsies were obtained from alopecia areata patients. The sample is drawn from a study of CD8+ T cells in alopecia areata. Study as a whole: In an open-label trial, patients got 5 to 10 mg tofacitinib twice daily. Scoring treated patients' severity relied on the percentage of scalp area affected.

Study conclusions and caveats: It was lesional scalp, especially alopecia totalis/universalis, that showed higher clonality than normal scalp.

The sequencing template was cDNA reverse transcribed from extracted RNA. Repertoires were generated with immunoSEQ multiplex PCR, while TCRdb's copy carries only in-frame clones and drops some. The sample yields more than 90,000 clones, about 60% seen once. The chain has TRBV5-4 and TRBJ1-1, with D uncertain. This clonotype was obtained from a human donor with alopecia areata. This specimen consisted of CD8+ T cells sorted from blood, obtained at week 56, from a patient treated with tofacitinib. The CDR3 coding sequence is TGTGCCAGCAGCTTGGAGGAGCAGGCAGAAGCTTTCTTT. The encoded protein is CASSLEEQAEAFF. Full variable domain (rest looked up from reference TRBV5-4 and TRBJ1-1): ETGVTQSPTHLIKTRGQQVTLRCSSQSGHNTVSWYQQALGQGPQFIFQYYREEENGRGNFPPRFSGLQFPNYSSELNVNALELDDSALYLCASSLEEQAEAFFGQGTRLTVV.